These T cell receptor beta chains were read from a single sample in a study of response to subunit inactivated influenza vaccine. TCRdb called the RT-PCR reads again in MiXCR, with one record for every CDR3 protein. This sample has 590,000 or so distinct CDR3 sequences, with 12% to 15% found just once. The source material was PBMCs from blood, sampled 14 to 15 days before vaccination. These receptors came from a man aged 50-60 years who received an inactivated influenza vaccine. Both conserved end residues are part of each CDR3. D genes are given only for firm matches. Clone size is stated in some rows and not others, as once, few, many or a class when expanded.

V	size	J	D	CDR3	DNA
TRBV4-3	NA	TRBJ2-1	TRBD2	CASSQDPSGGQGEQFF	TGCGCCAGCAGCCAAGATCCATCGGGAGGCCAGGGAGAGCAGTTCTTC
TRBV20-1	NA	TRBJ2-5	NA	CSPPQQETQYF	TGCAGTCCGCCGCAACAAGAGACCCAGTACTTC
TRBV5-6	many	TRBJ2-5	NA	CASTYRGETQYF	TGTGCCAGTACCTACCGGGGGGAGACCCAGTACTTC
TRBV28	few	TRBJ1-5	NA	CASSPGMAAIGPQHF	TGTGCCAGCAGTCCAGGAATGGCGGCCATCGGGCCCCAGCATTTT
TRBV4-3	NA	TRBJ2-6	NA	CASSQVGSGANVLTF	TGCGCCAGCAGCCAAGTTGGTTCTGGGGCCAACGTCCTGACTTTC
TRBV20-1	NA	TRBJ2-3	TRBD2	CSARVLAGGDTQYF	TGCAGTGCTAGGGTCCTAGCGGGAGGAGATACGCAGTATTTT
TRBV18	few	TRBJ1-4	NA	CASSLREDEKLFF	TGTGCCAGCTCCCTCCGTGAAGATGAAAAACTGTTTTTT
TRBV5-1	few	TRBJ2-1	NA	CASSGGTAGDFKPENEQFF	TGCGCCAGCAGCGGAGGGACAGCGGGCGACTTTAAGCCTGAAAATGAGCAGTTCTTC
TRBV2	few	TRBJ2-5	TRBD1	CASSSGQGERKTQYF	TGTGCCAGCAGCTCAGGACAGGGAGAGAGGAAGACCCAGTACTTC
TRBV28	few	TRBJ2-1	TRBD2	CASTAAGVNNEQFF	TGTGCCAGCACAGCAGCGGGGGTTAACAATGAGCAGTTCTTC
TRBV28	few	TRBJ2-7	NA	CASKPGTNTRIDF	TGTGCCAGCAAGCCGGGGACGAATACGAGAATAGACTTC
TRBV29-1	few	TRBJ1-1	NA	CSVRAGDTEAFF	TGCAGCGTCCGTGCTGGGGACACTGAAGCTTTCTTT
TRBV20-1	NA	TRBJ2-5	TRBD2	CSAREGSGSSETQYF	TGCAGTGCTAGAGAGGGTAGCGGGAGTTCGGAGACCCAGTACTTC
TRBV29-1	many	TRBJ2-1	NA	CSGAREYNEQFF	TGCAGCGGGGCGAGGGAATACAATGAGCAGTTCTTC
TRBV5-1	few	TRBJ2-1	NA	CASSLANRGSNNEQFF	TGCGCCAGCAGCTTGGCCAATCGGGGCAGTAACAATGAGCAGTTCTTC
TRBV7-6	few	TRBJ2-2	NA	CASSLGAWGDTGELFF	TGTGCCAGCAGCTTAGGGGCCTGGGGGGACACCGGGGAGCTGTTTTTT